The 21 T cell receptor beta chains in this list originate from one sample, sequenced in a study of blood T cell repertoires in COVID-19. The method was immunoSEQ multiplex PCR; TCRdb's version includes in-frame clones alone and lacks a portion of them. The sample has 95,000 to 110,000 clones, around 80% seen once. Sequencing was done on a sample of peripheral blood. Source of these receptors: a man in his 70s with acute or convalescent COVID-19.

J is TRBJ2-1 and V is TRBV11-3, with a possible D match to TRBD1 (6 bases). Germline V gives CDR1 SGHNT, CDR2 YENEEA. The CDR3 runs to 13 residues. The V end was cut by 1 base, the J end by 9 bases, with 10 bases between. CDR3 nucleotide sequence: TGTGCCAGCAGCTTAGTAAGGGGGAGTGAGCAGTTCTTC. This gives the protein CASSLVRGSEQFF.

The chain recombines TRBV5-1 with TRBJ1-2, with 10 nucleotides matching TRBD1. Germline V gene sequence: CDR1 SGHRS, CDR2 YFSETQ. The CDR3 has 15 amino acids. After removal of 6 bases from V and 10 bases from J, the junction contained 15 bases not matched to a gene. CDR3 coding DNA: TGCGCCAGCATGGAGGGACAGGGGCATGACATCGACTACACCTTC. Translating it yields CASMEGQGHDIDYTF.

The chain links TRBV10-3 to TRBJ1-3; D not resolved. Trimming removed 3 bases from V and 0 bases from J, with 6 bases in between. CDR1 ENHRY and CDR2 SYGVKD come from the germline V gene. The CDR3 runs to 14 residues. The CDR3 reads CAISDSRSGNTIYF. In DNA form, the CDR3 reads TGTGCCATCAGTGACAGTCGCTCTGGAAACACCATATATTTT.

In nucleotides, the CDR3 is TGCAGCGTGGCTCTTAACTCTGGGGCCAACGTCCTGACTTTC. It codes for CSVALNSGANVLTF. The chain has TRBV29-1 and TRBJ2-6; unclear D gene. V was shortened by 6 bases and J by 0 bases, with 9 bases between the two germline ends. Germline CDR1 reads SQVTM; CDR2 reads ANQGSEA. The CDR3 covers 14 residues.

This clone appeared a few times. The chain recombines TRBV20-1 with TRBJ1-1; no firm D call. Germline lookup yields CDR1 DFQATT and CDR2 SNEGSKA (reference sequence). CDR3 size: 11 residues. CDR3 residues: CSILKNTEAFF. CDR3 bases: TGCAGCATACTGAAGAACACTGAAGCTTTCTTT.

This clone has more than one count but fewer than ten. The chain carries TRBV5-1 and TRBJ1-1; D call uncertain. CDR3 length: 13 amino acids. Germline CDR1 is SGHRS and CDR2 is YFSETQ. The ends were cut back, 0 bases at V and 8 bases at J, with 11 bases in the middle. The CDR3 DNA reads TGCGCCAGCAGCTTGGGAGGGAACAACGAAGCTTTCTTT. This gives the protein CASSLGGNNEAFF.

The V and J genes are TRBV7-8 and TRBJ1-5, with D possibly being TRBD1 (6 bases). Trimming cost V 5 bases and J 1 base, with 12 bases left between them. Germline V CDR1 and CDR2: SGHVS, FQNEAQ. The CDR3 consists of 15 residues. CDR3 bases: TGTGCCAGCAGCCTGGGGGCTCAAAGCAATCAGCCCCAGCATTTT. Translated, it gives CASSLGAQSNQPQHF.

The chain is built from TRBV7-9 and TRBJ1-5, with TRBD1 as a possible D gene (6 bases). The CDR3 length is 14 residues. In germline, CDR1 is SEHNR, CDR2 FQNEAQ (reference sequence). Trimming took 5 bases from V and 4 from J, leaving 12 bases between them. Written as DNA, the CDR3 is TGTGCCAGCAGCGTGGGGGGGCCGAATCAGCCCCAGCATTTT. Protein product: CASSVGGPNQPQHF. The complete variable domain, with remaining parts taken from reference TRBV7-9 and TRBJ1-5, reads DTGVSQNPRHKITKRGQNVTFRCDPISEHNRLYWYRQTLGQGPEFLTYFQNEAQLEKSRLLSDRFSAERPKGSFSTLEIQRTEQGDSAMYLCASSVGGPNQPQHFGDGTRLSIL.

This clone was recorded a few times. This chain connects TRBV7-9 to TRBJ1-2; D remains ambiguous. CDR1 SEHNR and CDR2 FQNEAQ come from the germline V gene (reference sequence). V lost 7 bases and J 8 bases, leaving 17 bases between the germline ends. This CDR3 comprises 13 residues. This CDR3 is CASTLAGSEGYTF. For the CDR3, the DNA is TGTGCCAGCACCCTCGCGGGATCAGAGGGCTACACCTTC.

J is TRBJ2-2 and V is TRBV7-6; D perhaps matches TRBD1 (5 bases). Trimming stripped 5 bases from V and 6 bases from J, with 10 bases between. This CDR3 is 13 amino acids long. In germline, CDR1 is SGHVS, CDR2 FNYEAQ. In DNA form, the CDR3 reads TGTGCCAGCAGCGGAGAAGGGGCCGGGGAGCTGTTTTTT. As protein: CASSGEGAGELFF. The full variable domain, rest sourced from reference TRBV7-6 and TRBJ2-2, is GAGVSQSPRYKVTKRGQDVALRCDPISGHVSLYWYRQALGQGPEFLTYFNYEAQQDKSGLPNDRFSAERPEGSISTLTIQRTEQRDSAMYRCASSGEGAGELFFGEGSRLTVL.

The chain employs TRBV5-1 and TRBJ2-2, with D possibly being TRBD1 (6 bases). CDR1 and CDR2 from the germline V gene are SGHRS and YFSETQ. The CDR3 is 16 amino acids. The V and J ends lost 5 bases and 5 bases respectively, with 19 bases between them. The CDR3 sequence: CASRPTPGEITGELFF. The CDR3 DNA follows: TGCGCCAGCAGACCGACGCCAGGGGAGATTACCGGGGAGCTGTTTTTT. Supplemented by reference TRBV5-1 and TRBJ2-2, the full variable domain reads KAGVTQTPRYLIKTRGQQVTLSCSPISGHRSVSWYQQTPGQGLQFLFEYFSETQRNKGNFPGRFSGRQFSNSRSEMNVSTLELGDSALYLCASRPTPGEITGELFFGEGSRLTVL.

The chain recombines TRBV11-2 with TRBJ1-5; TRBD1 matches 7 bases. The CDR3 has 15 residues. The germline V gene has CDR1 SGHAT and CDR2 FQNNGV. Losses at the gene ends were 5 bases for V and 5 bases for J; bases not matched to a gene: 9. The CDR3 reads CASSPGGGGYQPQHF. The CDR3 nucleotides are TGTGCCAGCAGCCCCGGTGGAGGGGGCTATCAGCCCCAGCATTTT.

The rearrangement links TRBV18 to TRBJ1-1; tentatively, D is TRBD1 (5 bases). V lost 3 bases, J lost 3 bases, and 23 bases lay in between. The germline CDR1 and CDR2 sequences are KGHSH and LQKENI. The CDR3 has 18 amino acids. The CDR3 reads CASSPLVVGGVGDTEAFF. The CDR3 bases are TGTGCCAGCTCACCCCTCGTGGTGGGGGGGGTAGGGGACACTGAAGCTTTCTTT.

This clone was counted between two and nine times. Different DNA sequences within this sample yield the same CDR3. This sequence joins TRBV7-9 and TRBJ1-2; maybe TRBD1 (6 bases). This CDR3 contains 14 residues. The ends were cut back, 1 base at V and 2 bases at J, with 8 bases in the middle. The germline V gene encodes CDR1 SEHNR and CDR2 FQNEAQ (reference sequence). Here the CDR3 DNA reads TGTGCCAGCAGCTTAGACAGGGTGAACTATGGCTACACCTTC. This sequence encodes CASSLDRVNYGYTF.

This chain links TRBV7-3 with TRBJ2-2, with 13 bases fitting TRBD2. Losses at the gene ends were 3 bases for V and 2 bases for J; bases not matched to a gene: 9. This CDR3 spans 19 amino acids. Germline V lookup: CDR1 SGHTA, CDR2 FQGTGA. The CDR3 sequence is CASSLAGTSGVLNTGELFF. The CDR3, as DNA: TGTGCCAGCAGCTTGGCCGGGACTAGCGGGGTCTTAAACACCGGGGAGCTGTTTTTT. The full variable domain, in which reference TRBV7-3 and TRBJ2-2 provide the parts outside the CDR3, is GAGVSQTPSNKVTEKGKYVELRCDPISGHTALYWYRQSLGQGPEFLIYFQGTGAADDSGLPNDRFFAVRPEGSVSTLKIQRTERGDSAVYLCASSLAGTSGVLNTGELFFGEGSRLTVL.

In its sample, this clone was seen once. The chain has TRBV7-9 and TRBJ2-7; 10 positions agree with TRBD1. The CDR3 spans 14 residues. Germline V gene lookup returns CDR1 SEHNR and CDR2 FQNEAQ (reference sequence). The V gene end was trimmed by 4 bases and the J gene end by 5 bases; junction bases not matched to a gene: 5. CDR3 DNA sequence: TGTGCCAGCAGCTCCCGGGACAGGGGTAACGAGCAGTACTTC. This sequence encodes CASSSRDRGNEQYF.

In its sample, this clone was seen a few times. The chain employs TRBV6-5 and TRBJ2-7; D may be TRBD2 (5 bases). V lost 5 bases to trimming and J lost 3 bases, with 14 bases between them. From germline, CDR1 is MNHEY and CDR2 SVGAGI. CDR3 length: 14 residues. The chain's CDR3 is CASSNGVGFYEQYF. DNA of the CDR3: TGTGCCAGCAGTAACGGGGTGGGGTTCTACGAGCAGTACTTC.

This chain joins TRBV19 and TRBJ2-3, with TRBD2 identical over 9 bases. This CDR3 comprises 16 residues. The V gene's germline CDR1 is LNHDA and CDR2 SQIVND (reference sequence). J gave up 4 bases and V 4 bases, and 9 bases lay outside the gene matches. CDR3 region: CASSSPSGVLADTQYF. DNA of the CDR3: TGTGCCAGTAGTAGTCCTAGCGGGGTGTTGGCAGATACGCAGTATTTT.

Written as DNA, the CDR3 is TGCAGTGCTAGTGGCGGTTGGGATTCACCCCTCCACTTT. Translating it yields CSASGGWDSPLHF. The V and J genes are TRBV20-1 and TRBJ1-6; the D is unclear. From germline, CDR1 is DFQATT and CDR2 SNEGSKA (reference sequence). The length of the CDR3 is 13 residues. V shed 3 bases and J shed 8 bases, with 11 bases lying between them.

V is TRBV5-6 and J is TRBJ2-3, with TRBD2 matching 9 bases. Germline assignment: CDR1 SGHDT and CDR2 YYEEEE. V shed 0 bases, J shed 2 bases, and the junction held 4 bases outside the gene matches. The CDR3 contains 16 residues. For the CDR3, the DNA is TGTGCCAGCAGCTTGGCTAGCGGGGTTCCCACAGATACGCAGTATTTT. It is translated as CASSLASGVPTDTQYF.

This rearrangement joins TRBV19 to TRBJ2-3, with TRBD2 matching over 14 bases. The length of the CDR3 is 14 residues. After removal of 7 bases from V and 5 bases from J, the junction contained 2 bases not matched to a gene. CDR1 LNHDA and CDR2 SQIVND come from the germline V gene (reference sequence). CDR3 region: CASTGTSGGDTQYF. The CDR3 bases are TGTGCCAGTACCGGGACTAGCGGGGGAGATACGCAGTATTTT.